The T cell receptor (beta chain) described here comes from a study of cytomegalovirus exposure and HLA in healthy donors. Looking at the study overall: The study placed about 86% of its approximately 360 genotyped donors in the Caucasian-associated ancestry cluster. General study results and limits: In vitro checks showed that three CMV-associated chains really do target CMV antigens. A later examination showed that TCR association rates differed by HLA locus, with DRB1 most and HLA-C fewest. Later analysis revealed greater clonal expansion in HLA-associated TCR beta chains than in equally common others.

Germline lookup yields CDR1 MDHEN and CDR2 SYDVKM. Trimming removed 6 bases from V and 1 base from J; junction bases left unmatched: 4. The length of the CDR3 is 15 residues. Comment on this clone: Antigen specificity is unknown.

Primers for the PCR totalled 60 Vbeta and 13 Jbeta. Using immunoSEQ multiplex PCR, the repertoire was profiled, and TCRdb retains in-frame clones only, with some absent. This sample yields 78,000 or so clones, of which roughly 84% are seen a single time; roughly 2.3% belongs to the top ten. This TCR was sampled from a woman aged 45-60 years in good health and CMV-seronegative. Sequenced: PBMCs. The rearrangement joins TRBV28 to TRBJ2-1; 9 nucleotides match TRBD2. The CDR3, as DNA: TGTGCCAGCAGGTCGGGACTAGCTTCCTACAATGAGCAGTTCTTC. Its translation: CASRSGLASYNEQFF.